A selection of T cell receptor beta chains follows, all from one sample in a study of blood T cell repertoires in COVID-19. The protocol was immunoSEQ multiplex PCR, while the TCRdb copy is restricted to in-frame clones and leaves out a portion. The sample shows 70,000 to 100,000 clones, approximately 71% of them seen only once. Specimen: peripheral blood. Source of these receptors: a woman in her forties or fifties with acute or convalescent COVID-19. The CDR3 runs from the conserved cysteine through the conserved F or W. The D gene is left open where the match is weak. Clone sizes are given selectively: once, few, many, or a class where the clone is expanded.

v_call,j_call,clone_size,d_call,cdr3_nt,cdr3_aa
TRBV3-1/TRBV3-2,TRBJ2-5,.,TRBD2,TGTGCCAGCAGCCAATTCCAGCGGGGGTTTCAAGAGACCCAGTACTTC,CASSQFQRGFQETQYF
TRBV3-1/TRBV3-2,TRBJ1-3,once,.,TGTGCCAGCAGCCAAGACAGAACCTCTGGAAACACCATATATTTT,CASSQDRTSGNTIYF
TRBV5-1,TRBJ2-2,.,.,TGCGCCAGCAGCTTGGCCGGGGGTGGTACCACCGGGGAGCTGTTTTTT,CASSLAGGGTTGELFF
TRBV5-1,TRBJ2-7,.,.,TGCGCCAGCAGCTTGGACGGGTACTCCTACGAGCAGTACTTC,CASSLDGYSYEQYF
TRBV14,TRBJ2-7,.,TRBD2,TGTGCCAGCAGATTGACGGGGGGGCACTACGAGCAGTACTTC,CASRLTGGHYEQYF
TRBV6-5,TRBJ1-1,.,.,TGTGCCAGCAGGACACAGGGAATGAACACTGAAGCTTTCTTT,CASRTQGMNTEAFF
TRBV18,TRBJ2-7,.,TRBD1,TGTGCCAGCTCACCGCTGCCGGGGACAGGGGACTCCTACGAGCAGTACTTC,CASSPLPGTGDSYEQYF
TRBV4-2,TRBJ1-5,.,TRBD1,TGTGCCAGCAGCCAAGAAGGTGACAGGGGCAATCAGCCCCAGCATTTT,CASSQEGDRGNQPQHF
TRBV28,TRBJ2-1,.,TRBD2,TGTGCCAGCAGTTTATTGACTAGCGGGGGGTACAATGAGCAGTTCTTC,CASSLLTSGGYNEQFF
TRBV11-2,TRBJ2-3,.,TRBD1,TGTGCCAGCAGCTCTGGACAGGGGGGGACAGATACGCAGTATTTT,CASSSGQGGTDTQYF
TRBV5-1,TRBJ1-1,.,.,TGCGCCAGCAGCTCGACTGGGGCGACGGGTGAAGCTTTCTTT,CASSSTGATGEAFF
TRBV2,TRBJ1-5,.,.,TGTGCCAGCAGTGAGGTCCGGGGGGGGTCCGAGCAGCCCCAGCATTTT,CASSEVRGGSEQPQHF
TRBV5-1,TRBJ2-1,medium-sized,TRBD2,TGCGCCAGCAGCTTCAGCCCTCTAGCGGGGGGGTACAATGAGCAGTTCTTC,CASSFSPLAGGYNEQFF
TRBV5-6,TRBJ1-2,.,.,TGTGCCAGCAGCTTGGTAACAGGGCAGGGGTATGGCTACACCTTC,CASSLVTGQGYGYTF
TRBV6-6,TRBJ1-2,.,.,TGTGCCAGCAGTTACTCGGTACAGGGTGAGACCTTC,CASSYSVQGETF
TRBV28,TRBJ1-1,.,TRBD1,TGTGCCAGCAGTCCAATACCGGACAGGGGGCGAGTCACTGAAGCTTTCTTT,CASSPIPDRGRVTEAFF
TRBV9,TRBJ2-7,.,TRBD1,TGTGCCAGCGCAGGTGGACAGGGGGTCACCTACGAGCAGTACTTC,CASAGGQGVTYEQYF
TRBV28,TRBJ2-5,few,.,TGTGCCAGCAGCCTTATAGGGGTCCAAGAGACCCAGTACTTC,CASSLIGVQETQYF
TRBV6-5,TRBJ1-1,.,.,TGTGCCGCGGGTGGAACTGAAGCTTTCTTT,CAAGGTEAFF
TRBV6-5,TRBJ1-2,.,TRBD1,TGTGCCAGCAGTTACTCCGCACGACAGGGTCCACGCGGCTACACCTTC,CASSYSARQGPRGYTF
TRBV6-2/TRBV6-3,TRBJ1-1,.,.,TGTGCCAGCAGTTATCCGTACACTGAAGCTTTCTTT,CASSYPYTEAFF
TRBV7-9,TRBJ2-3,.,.,TGTGCCAGCAGCGCAGGAACAGGGTTGGGGACAGATACGCAGTATTTT,CASSAGTGLGTDTQYF
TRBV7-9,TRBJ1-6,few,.,TGTGCCAGCAGCTTGGGGCAGGCCTATAATTCACCCCTCCACTTT,CASSLGQAYNSPLHF
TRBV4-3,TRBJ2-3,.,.,TGCGCCAGCAGCCAAGAAGGGGCCTCAACAGATACGCAGTATTTT,CASSQEGASTDTQYF
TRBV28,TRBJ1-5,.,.,TGTGCCAGCAGTTTAGGCACAGGTTCCCAGCCCCAGCATTTT,CASSLGTGSQPQHF
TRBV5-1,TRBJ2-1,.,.,TGCGCCAGCAGCGGGGACTCCTTCAATGAGCAGTTCTTC,CASSGDSFNEQFF
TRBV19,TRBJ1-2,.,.,TGTGCCAGTAGGCTCGGACAGTCCGACTATGGCTACACCTTC,CASRLGQSDYGYTF